The entry below describes one T cell receptor (beta chain). This sample was taken from a study of patients and donors after allogeneic stem cell transplantation. This CDR3 has 14 residues. Germline CDR1 reads MNHEY; CDR2 reads SMNVEV (reference sequence). V dropped 6 bases and J dropped 0 bases, with 10 bases sitting between them. TCRdb fed the RT-PCR reads into MiXCR, producing one record per CDR3 protein. This sample has about 90,000 distinct CDR3 sequences; roughly 50% occur once, and the top ten carry approximately 66%. The specimen was blood, either unsorted or a sorted T cell fraction (not recorded which). The clonotype comes from a human donor who was either an allogeneic HSCT recipient or a stem cell or donor lymphocyte infusion donor (not recorded which). It is not recorded whose cells these are; they may come from a transplant donor. This chain joins TRBV27 and TRBJ2-3; D is uncertain. The CDR3 loop is CASSPGPSTDTQYF. CDR3 DNA sequence: TGTGCCAGCAGCCCCGGACCAAGCACAGATACGCAGTATTTT.